Detailed here is one T cell receptor (beta chain). Enrollees, roughly 18 to 89 years old, lived in about two dozen US areas. This record belongs to a study of blood T cell repertoires in COVID-19. For the study at large: The samples span acute and convalescent COVID-19 from the United States, Italy and Spain. From T cells, B-cell-depleted T cells, or PBMCs came the material, which was cDNA or gDNA.

V lost 8 bases, J lost 0 bases, and 8 bases stayed unmatched. The CDR3 has 15 residues. In germline, CDR1 is SNHLY, CDR2 FYNNEI. Method: immunoSEQ multiplex PCR; TCRdb's copy keeps in-frame clones and lacks some. The sample lists a few hundred thousand clones, 75% to 90% seen once, with approximately 9.8% in the top ten. The source material was PBMCs or T cells enriched from blood (not recorded which). This sequence joins TRBV2 and TRBJ2-3, with TRBD1 matching 7 bases. The TCR comes from a woman aged 40 to 50 who had recovered from COVID-19. This CDR3 reads CASSLYRGSTDTQYF. The CDR3, as DNA: TGTGCCAGCTCCTTATACAGGGGTAGCACAGATACGCAGTATTTT.